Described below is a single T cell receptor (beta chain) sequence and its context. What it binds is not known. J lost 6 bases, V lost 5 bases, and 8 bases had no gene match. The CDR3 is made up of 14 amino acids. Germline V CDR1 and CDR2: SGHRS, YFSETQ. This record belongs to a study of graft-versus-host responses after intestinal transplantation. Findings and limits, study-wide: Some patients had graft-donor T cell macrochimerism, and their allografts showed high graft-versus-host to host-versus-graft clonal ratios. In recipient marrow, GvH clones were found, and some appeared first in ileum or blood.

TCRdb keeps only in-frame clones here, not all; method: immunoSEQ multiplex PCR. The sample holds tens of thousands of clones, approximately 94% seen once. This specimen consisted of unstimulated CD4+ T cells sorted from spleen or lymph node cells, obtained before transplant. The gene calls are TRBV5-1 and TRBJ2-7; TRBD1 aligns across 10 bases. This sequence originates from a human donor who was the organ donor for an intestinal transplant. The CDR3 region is CASRPPGQGTEQYF. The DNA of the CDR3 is TGCGCCAGCAGACCTCCGGGACAGGGGACCGAGCAGTACTTC.